A selection of T cell receptor beta chains follows, all from one sample in a study of siplizumab effects on memory and regulatory T cells. Profiling relied on immunoSEQ multiplex PCR, and the TCRdb table lists in-frame clones only, not all of them. The data contain some 100,000 clones, approximately 91% of them singletons. The sample consisted of CD4+ T cells sorted from blood. The receptors were gathered from a human donor in good health. Each CDR3 is given with its conserved first and last residue. Fields, in order: D gene, J gene, V gene, clone size, CDR3 protein, CDR3 DNA. The D gene is left open where the match is weak. Rows may omit the clone size; those that give it use once, few, many or a size class.

TRBD2 TRBJ2-1 TRBV7-2 NA CASSLALAGGNEQFF TGTGCCAGCAGCTTAGCCCTAGCGGGGGGAAATGAGCAGTTCTTC
NA TRBJ2-7 TRBV5-6 NA CASSPERTANSYEQYF TGTGCCAGCAGCCCGGAGCGGACAGCCAACTCCTACGAGCAGTACTTC
TRBD1 TRBJ2-5 TRBV5-1 NA CASSWRTGEETQYF TGCGCCAGCAGCTGGAGGACAGGGGAAGAGACCCAGTACTTC
NA TRBJ1-2 TRBV11-2 NA CASSLVQLGGYTF TGTGCCAGCAGCTTAGTACAGTTGGGCGGCTACACCTTC
NA TRBJ2-7 TRBV11-2 NA CASSAHYEQYF TGTGCCAGCAGCGCACACTACGAGCAGTACTTC
NA TRBJ2-5 TRBV15 once CATSRGISTGETQYF TGTGCCACCAGCAGAGGAATTAGCACCGGGGAGACCCAGTACTTC
NA TRBJ1-6 TRBV7-9 NA CASSLENSPLHF TGTGCCAGCAGCTTGGAGAATTCACCCCTCCACTTT
NA TRBJ1-4 TRBV28 NA CASSTGLATNEKLFF TGTGCCAGCAGTACAGGTCTTGCAACTAATGAAAAACTGTTTTTT
NA TRBJ2-7 TRBV9 NA CASSTTDRPSYEQYF TGTGCCAGCAGCACCACGGACAGACCATCCTACGAGCAGTACTTC
NA TRBJ2-5 TRBV2 NA CASDGLSETQYF TGTGCCAGCGACGGCCTATCGGAGACCCAGTACTTC
NA TRBJ1-4 TRBV7-2 NA CASSGTPNEKLFF TGTGCCAGCAGTGGGACCCCCAATGAAAAACTGTTTTTT
NA TRBJ1-5 TRBV10-3 NA CAISESGGSNQPQHF TGTGCCATCAGTGAGTCCGGGGGGAGCAATCAGCCCCAGCATTTT
TRBD1 TRBJ2-7 TRBV15 NA CATSRGTPGQGARRYEQYF TGTGCCACCAGCAGAGGGACCCCGGGACAGGGCGCGAGGAGGTACGAGCAGTACTTC
NA TRBJ2-7 TRBV15 NA CATSRDRVIYEQYF TGTGCCACCAGCAGAGATCGAGTAATTTACGAGCAGTACTTC
NA TRBJ2-2 TRBV4-3 NA CASSQDLLTDAGELFF TGCGCCAGCAGCCAAGATTTATTAACAGACGCCGGGGAGCTGTTTTTT
NA TRBJ1-2 TRBV7-3 NA CASGQGRESNYGYTF TGTGCCAGCGGGCAGGGGCGGGAATCTAACTATGGCTACACCTTC
NA TRBJ2-7 TRBV18 once CASSLQRSSYEQYF TGTGCCAGCTCACTCCAGAGGAGCTCCTACGAGCAGTACTTC
NA TRBJ1-2 TRBV5-1 NA CASSLGQNYGYTF TGCGCCAGCAGCTTGGGACAGAACTATGGCTACACCTTC
NA TRBJ2-5 TRBV5-4 NA CASSPGGPPYQETQYF TGTGCCAGCAGCCCCGGGGGACCGCCTTACCAAGAGACCCAGTACTTC
NA TRBJ2-7 TRBV6-5 NA CASTPRTAYEQYF TGTGCCAGCACCCCCCGGACAGCCTACGAGCAGTACTTC
NA TRBJ1-4 TRBV5-1 NA CASSLAGQGEKLFF TGCGCCAGCAGCTTGGCCGGCCAAGGGGAAAAACTGTTTTTT
NA TRBJ2-7 TRBV18 NA CASSPEPLTYEQYF TGTGCCAGCTCACCTGAACCTCTAACCTACGAGCAGTACTTC